This T cell receptor beta chain derives from a study of naive and memory T cell subsets. Study results and limitations: Naive repertoires, especially CD8, held a few larger clonotypes, possibly memory cells re-expressing CD45RA.

This clonotype was picked up a small number of times. The antigen is unknown. In germline, CDR1 is SQVTM, CDR2 ANQGSEA. The CDR3 runs 14 residues. The V and J ends lost 8 bases and 8 bases respectively, with 22 bases between them. Both TRBC1 and TRBC2 were covered by a beta constant-region primer of two equimolar oligonucleotides. The ligated cDNA underwent four PCR rounds using SP2 and nested alpha and beta constant-region primers. Each CDR3 protein is one row after TCRdb ran MiXCR on the UMI-ligation and nested PCR reads. The sample contains around 140,000 distinct CDR3 sequences, about a fifth of which appear only once.

Input material: naive CD8+ T cells from blood. The sequence was collected from a human donor in good health. This chain connects TRBV29-1 to TRBJ2-1, with D perhaps TRBD1 or TRBD2 (5 bases each). The CDR3 nucleotides are TGCAGCCTCAACCCAGCGGCCGGGGCAGATGAGCAGTTCTTC. This translates into CSLNPAAGADEQFF.